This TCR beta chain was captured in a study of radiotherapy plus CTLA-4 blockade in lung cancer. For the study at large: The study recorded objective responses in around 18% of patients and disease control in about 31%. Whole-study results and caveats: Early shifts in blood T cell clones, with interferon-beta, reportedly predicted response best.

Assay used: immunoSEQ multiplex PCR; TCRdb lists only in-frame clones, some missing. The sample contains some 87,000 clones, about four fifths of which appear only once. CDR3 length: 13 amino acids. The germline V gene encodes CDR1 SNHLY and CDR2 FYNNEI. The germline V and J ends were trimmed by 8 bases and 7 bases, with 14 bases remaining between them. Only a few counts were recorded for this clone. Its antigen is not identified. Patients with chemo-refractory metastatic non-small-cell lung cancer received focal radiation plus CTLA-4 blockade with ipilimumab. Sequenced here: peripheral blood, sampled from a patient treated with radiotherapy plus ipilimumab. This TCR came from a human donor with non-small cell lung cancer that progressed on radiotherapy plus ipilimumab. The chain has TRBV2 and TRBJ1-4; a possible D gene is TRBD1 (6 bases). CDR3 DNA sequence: TGTGCCAGCGTCTCAGGGGCTGGTGAAAAACTGTTTTTT. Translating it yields CASVSGAGEKLFF.